Detailed here is one T cell receptor beta chain. This specimen belongs to a study of blood T cell repertoires in COVID-19. About the research overall: Italy, Spain and the United States were the sources of the convalescent and acute COVID-19 samples.

Sequencing was performed with immunoSEQ multiplex PCR; in TCRdb, only in-frame clones are kept and a portion is missing. The sample shows over 150,000 clones, about three quarters of them seen only once. Germline CDR1 and CDR2: MDHEN and SYDVKM. The CDR3 spans 14 residues. The ends were cut back, 10 bases at V and 1 base at J, with 14 bases in the middle. The V call is TRBV28, the J call TRBJ1-3, with D perhaps TRBD1 (6 bases). The specimen was peripheral blood. This sequence originates from an elderly man with acute or convalescent COVID-19. The CDR3 DNA sequence: TGTGCCACAGTACAGGGTTCTTCTGGAAACACCATATATTTT. Translating it yields CATVQGSSGNTIYF.